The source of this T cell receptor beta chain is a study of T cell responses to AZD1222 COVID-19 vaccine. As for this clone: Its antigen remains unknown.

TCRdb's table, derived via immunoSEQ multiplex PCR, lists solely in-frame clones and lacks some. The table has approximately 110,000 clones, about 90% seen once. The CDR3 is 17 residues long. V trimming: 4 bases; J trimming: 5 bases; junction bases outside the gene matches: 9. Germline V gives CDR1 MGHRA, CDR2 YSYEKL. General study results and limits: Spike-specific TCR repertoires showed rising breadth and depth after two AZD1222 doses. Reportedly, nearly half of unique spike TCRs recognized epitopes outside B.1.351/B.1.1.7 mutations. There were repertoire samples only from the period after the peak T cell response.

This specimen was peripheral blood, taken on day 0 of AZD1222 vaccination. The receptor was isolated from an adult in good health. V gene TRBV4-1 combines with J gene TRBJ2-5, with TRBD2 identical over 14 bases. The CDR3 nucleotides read TGCGCCAGCAGCCTTAGACTAGCGGGGGGGCAACAGGAGACCCAGTACTTC. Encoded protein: CASSLRLAGGQQETQYF.